This T cell receptor (beta chain) was sequenced during a study of blood T cells in healthy people across ages. Points on this clonotype: Its antigen is not identified. An end of the junction does not agree with germline; a read error may underlie this.

Germline V lookup: CDR1 SGHTA, CDR2 FQGNSA. CDR3 length: 12 residues. Primers used in a second PCR of about 6 to 11 cycles were a sample-barcoded 5' primer and a J-beta primer mix. Every sample gave at least 2.5 million paired-end reads containing CDR3. Using its own MiXCR run on the 5' RACE reads, TCRdb lists one record per CDR3 protein. The table records about 780,000 distinct CDR3 sequences, roughly 46% of them present only once. Whole-study results and caveats: The study lacked donor CMV status, which possibly confounded expanded clonotype changes.

V and J are TRBV7-2 and TRBJ2-5, with D maybe TRBD2 (5 bases). The DNA end is more similar to TRBJ2-7, so the J call may be wrong. The clonotype was recovered from a man older than 75 in good health. The specimen sequenced was blood. CDR3 nucleotide sequence: TGTGCCAGCAGCCTAGCCCCTAACGAGCAGTACTTC. Translated, it gives CASSLAPNEQYF.